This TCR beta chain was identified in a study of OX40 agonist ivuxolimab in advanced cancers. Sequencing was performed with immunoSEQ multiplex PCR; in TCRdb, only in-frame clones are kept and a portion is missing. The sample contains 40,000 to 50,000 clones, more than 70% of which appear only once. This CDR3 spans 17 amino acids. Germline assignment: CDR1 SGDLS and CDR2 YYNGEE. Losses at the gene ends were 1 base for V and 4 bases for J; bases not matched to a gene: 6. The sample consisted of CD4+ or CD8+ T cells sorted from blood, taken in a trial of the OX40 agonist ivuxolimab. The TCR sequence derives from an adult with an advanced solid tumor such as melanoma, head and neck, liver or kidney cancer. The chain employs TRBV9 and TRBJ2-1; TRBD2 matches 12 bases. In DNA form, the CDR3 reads TGTGCCAGCAGCGTAAAGACTAGCGGGAGTCTATACAATGAGCAGTTCTTC. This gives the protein CASSVKTSGSLYNEQFF.